A selection of T cell receptor beta chains follows, all from one sample in a study of T cells in narcolepsy. Sequencing used immunoSEQ multiplex PCR; TCRdb keeps in-frame clones, though not all of them. The sample consists of 30,000 to 35,000 clones, around 83% of them appearing once. Sample: CD45RA- memory CD4+ T cells from PBMCs. The receptors stem from a human donor with narcolepsy. CDR3s include the opening cysteine and the closing phenylalanine or tryptophan. The D gene is left open where the match is weak. Not every row has a clone size; where given, it reads once, few, many or a size class.

V,D,size,J,CDR3,DNA
TRBV7-9,-,-,TRBJ2-6,CASSYQSGSGANVLTF,TGTGCCAGCAGCTATCAATCAGGCTCTGGGGCCAACGTCCTGACTTTC
TRBV5-1,-,-,TRBJ2-5,CASSLGFQGLGQETQYF,TGCGCCAGCAGCTTGGGGTTTCAGGGGTTGGGGCAAGAGACCCAGTACTTC
TRBV10-3,TRBD1,-,TRBJ1-2,CAISDPGGGLSDYTF,TGTGCCATCAGTGATCCAGGGGGAGGGTTATCCGACTACACCTTC
TRBV7-6,-,-,TRBJ2-1,CASSLVVNEQFF,TGTGCCAGCAGCTTAGTAGTTAATGAGCAGTTCTTC
TRBV9,TRBD1,-,TRBJ1-1,CASSPRTGGNTEAFF,TGTGCCAGCAGCCCCCGGACAGGAGGGAACACTGAAGCTTTCTTT
TRBV6-1,TRBD1,-,TRBJ1-2,CASSERQGRSGYTF,TGTGCCAGCAGTGAACGACAGGGAAGAAGTGGCTACACCTTC
TRBV7-9,TRBD1,-,TRBJ1-2,CASSPGTGTGGYTF,TGTGCCAGCAGCCCCGGGACAGGTACGGGGGGCTACACCTTC
TRBV19,-,-,TRBJ2-2,CASSSQGRRRELFF,TGTGCCAGTAGTAGTCAGGGCAGGCGCAGGGAGCTGTTTTTT
TRBV6-5,-,-,TRBJ2-1,CASSYANEQFF,TGTGCCAGCAGTTACGCCAATGAGCAGTTCTTC
TRBV20-1,-,-,TRBJ2-7,CSAGQIEQYF,TGCAGTGCTGGACAAATCGAGCAGTACTTC
TRBV11-2,-,-,TRBJ1-2,CASSSHREGGYTF,TGTGCCAGCAGCTCCCACAGGGAGGGGGGCTACACCTTC
TRBV28,-,few,TRBJ2-7,CASSPHYEQYF,TGTGCCAGCAGTCCCCACTACGAGCAGTACTTC
TRBV11-2,TRBD1,-,TRBJ1-1,CASSSHRGTEAFF,TGTGCCAGCAGCTCTCACAGGGGCACTGAAGCTTTCTTT
TRBV29-1,-,-,TRBJ1-2,CSVVGGPQGDGYTF,TGCAGCGTTGTGGGGGGTCCCCAGGGAGATGGCTACACCTTC
TRBV30,-,once,TRBJ2-3,CAWSETVDTQYF,TGTGCCTGGAGTGAAACGGTAGATACGCAGTATTTT
TRBV6-1,TRBD1,-,TRBJ1-1,CASSQQGARTEAFF,TGTGCCAGCAGTCAACAGGGGGCGCGTACTGAAGCTTTCTTT
TRBV5-1,-,-,TRBJ2-3,CASSLGGNADTQYF,TGCGCCAGCAGCTTGGGAGGGAACGCAGATACGCAGTATTTT
TRBV29-1,-,-,TRBJ1-3,CSVALSNSGNTIYF,TGCAGCGTTGCTTTGTCTAACTCTGGAAACACCATATATTTT
TRBV10-3,-,few,TRBJ1-2,CAISESTRGRESPVGGNYGYTF,TGTGCCATCAGTGAGTCGACTAGGGGCAGGGAATCCCCGGTCGGTGGGAACTATGGCTACACCTTC
TRBV6-5,-,-,TRBJ1-2,CASTKRPGEGGYTF,TGTGCCAGCACCAAACGGCCAGGGGAAGGGGGCTACACCTTC
TRBV18,-,once,TRBJ2-2,CASSPRGETGELFF,TGTGCCAGCTCACCGAGGGGCGAAACCGGGGAGCTGTTTTTT
TRBV4-1,TRBD1,few,TRBJ1-4,CASSRQGGSEKLFF,TGCGCCAGCAGCCGACAGGGTGGATCTGAAAAACTGTTTTTT
TRBV7-9,-,-,TRBJ2-2,CASSLEGSGELFF,TGTGCCAGCAGCTTAGAAGGGTCCGGGGAGCTGTTTTTT
TRBV7-9,-,-,TRBJ2-5,CASSLHGGEQETQYF,TGTGCCAGCAGCTTACACGGGGGAGAACAAGAGACCCAGTACTTC
TRBV5-1,-,once,TRBJ2-2,CASTHLGGDTGELFF,TGCGCCAGCACCCACTTAGGAGGGGACACCGGGGAGCTGTTTTTT
TRBV10-2,-,few,TRBJ2-2,CASSNYTSRWRELFF,TGCGCCAGCAGTAATTATACTAGCAGGTGGAGGGAGCTGTTTTTT
TRBV5-1,-,-,TRBJ1-4,CASSADGGRAEKLFF,TGCGCCAGCAGCGCTGACGGAGGCAGGGCCGAAAAACTGTTTTTT
TRBV2,-,-,TRBJ1-6,CASSEARDSPLHF,TGTGCCAGCAGTGAAGCCCGGGATTCACCCCTCCACTTT
TRBV7-6,TRBD1,-,TRBJ1-2,CASSPSGGTFYGYTF,TGTGCCAGCAGCCCTTCAGGGGGGACCTTCTATGGCTACACCTTC
TRBV7-2,-,-,TRBJ2-6,CASSSPSSGANVLTF,TGTGCCAGCAGCTCTCCAAGCTCTGGGGCCAACGTCCTGACTTTC
TRBV15,-,-,TRBJ1-1,CATSRDNRNTEAFF,TGTGCCACCAGCAGAGATAATCGCAACACTGAAGCTTTCTTT
TRBV12-5,TRBD1,-,TRBJ1-1,CASGSGQEDTEAFF,TGTGCTAGTGGTTCCGGACAGGAGGACACTGAAGCTTTCTTT
TRBV28,-,-,TRBJ1-2,CASSLQGSHGYTF,TGTGCCAGCAGTCTGCAGGGATCCCATGGCTACACCTTC
TRBV28,-,-,TRBJ1-1,CASSPTYEAFF,TGTGCCAGCAGTCCGACCTATGAAGCTTTCTTT
TRBV30,-,-,TRBJ1-1,CAWKTGMNTEAFF,TGTGCCTGGAAAACAGGAATGAACACTGAAGCTTTCTTT
TRBV7-2,-,-,TRBJ2-7,CASSPGTLLEQYF,TGTGCCAGCAGCCCCGGGACTTTACTCGAGCAGTACTTC
TRBV27,-,-,TRBJ2-7,CASSLLSRGHYEQYF,TGTGCCAGCAGTTTATTGTCCAGGGGTCACTACGAGCAGTACTTC
TRBV5-1,-,-,TRBJ2-5,CASTPVSGSNQETQYF,TGCGCCAGCACCCCGGTATCGGGCAGCAACCAAGAGACCCAGTACTTC
TRBV10-3,-,few,TRBJ2-1,CAIKGGSGSSYNEQFF,TGTGCCATCAAAGGGGGGTCTGGTAGCTCCTACAATGAGCAGTTCTTC
TRBV19,TRBD1,once,TRBJ2-2,CASSMGDRANTGELFF,TGTGCCAGTAGTATGGGGGACAGGGCGAACACCGGGGAGCTGTTTTTT
TRBV5-5,-,-,TRBJ1-5,CASSLAAQPNQPQHF,TGTGCCAGCAGCTTGGCGGCCCAGCCCAATCAGCCCCAGCATTTT
TRBV18,-,-,TRBJ1-1,CASSPQDRDNTEAFF,TGTGCCAGCTCACCCCAAGACAGAGACAACACTGAAGCTTTCTTT
TRBV27,-,-,TRBJ1-6,CATSTDPLGEYNSPLHF,TGTGCCACCTCTACAGACCCTCTCGGAGAATATAATTCACCCCTCCACTTT
TRBV6-6,-,-,TRBJ2-1,CASSYKGSFHNEQFF,TGTGCCAGCAGTTACAAGGGATCCTTTCACAATGAGCAGTTCTTC